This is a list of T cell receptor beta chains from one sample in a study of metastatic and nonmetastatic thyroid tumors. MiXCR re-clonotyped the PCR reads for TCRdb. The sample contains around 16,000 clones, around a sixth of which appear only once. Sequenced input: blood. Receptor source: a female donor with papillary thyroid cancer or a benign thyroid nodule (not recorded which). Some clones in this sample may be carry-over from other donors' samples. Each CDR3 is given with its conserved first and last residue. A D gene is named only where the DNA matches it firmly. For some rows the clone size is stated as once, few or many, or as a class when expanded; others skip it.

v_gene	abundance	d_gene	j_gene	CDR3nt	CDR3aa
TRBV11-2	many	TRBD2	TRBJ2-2	TGTGCCAGCAGCCCCCAACCAACTAGCGGGGGGTCATTCGGGGAGCTGTTTTTT	CASSPQPTSGGSFGELFF
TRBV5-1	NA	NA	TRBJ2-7	TGCGCCAGCAGCTTGGAGGGGACCGGAGGCTACGAGCAGTACTTC	CASSLEGTGGYEQYF
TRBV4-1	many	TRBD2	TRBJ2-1	TGCGCCAGCAGAGCTGTTGGGACTAGCGGGTCCAATGAGCAGTTCTTC	CASRAVGTSGSNEQFF
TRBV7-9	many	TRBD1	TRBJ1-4	TGTGCCAGCAGCGCCCGCGGGACAGGGGGATTAAATGAAAAACTGTTTTTT	CASSARGTGGLNEKLFF
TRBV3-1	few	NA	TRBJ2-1	TGTGCCAGCAGCCAGTTGGACCAGGCCTACAATGAGCAGTTCTTC	CASSQLDQAYNEQFF
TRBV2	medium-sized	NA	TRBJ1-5	TGTGCCAGCAGTGAAGTGGGTTCGGGTCAGCCCCAGCATTTT	CASSEVGSGQPQHF
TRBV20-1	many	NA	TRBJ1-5	TGCAGTGCTAGAGATGTCAATCAGCCCCAGCATTTT	CSARDVNQPQHF
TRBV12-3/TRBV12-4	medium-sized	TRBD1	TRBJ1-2	TGTGCCAGCAGTCGTCGCCGGGACAGGAGTTATGGCTACACCTTC	CASSRRRDRSYGYTF
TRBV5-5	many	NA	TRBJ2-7	TGTGCCAGCAGCGCAGGAAGGAGCTACGAGCAGTACTTC	CASSAGRSYEQYF
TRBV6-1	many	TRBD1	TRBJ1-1	TGTGCCAGCATCCGACAGGGAACCGACACTGAAGCTTTCTTT	CASIRQGTDTEAFF
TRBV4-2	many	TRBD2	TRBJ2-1	TGTGCCAGCAGCCTGACTAGCGGGAGGGCCGGGGATGAGCAGTTCTTC	CASSLTSGRAGDEQFF
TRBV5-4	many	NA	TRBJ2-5	TGTGCCAGCAGCTCACCCGGGACGGAACAAGAGACCCAGTACTTC	CASSSPGTEQETQYF
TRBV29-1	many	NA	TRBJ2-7	TGCAGCGTTGTGGTGGTATCCTACGAGCAGTACTTC	CSVVVVSYEQYF
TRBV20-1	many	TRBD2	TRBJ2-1	TGCAGTGCGTCGAGGTTAGCGGGCGCCACCTACAATGAGCAGTTCTTC	CSASRLAGATYNEQFF
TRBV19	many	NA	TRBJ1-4	TGTGCCAGTAATCATCAGTCGGGTACTAATGAAAAACTGTTTTTT	CASNHQSGTNEKLFF
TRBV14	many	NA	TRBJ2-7	TGTGCCAGCAGCCAGATTGGCACCTTTAACGAGCAGTACTTC	CASSQIGTFNEQYF
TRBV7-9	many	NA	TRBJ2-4	TGTGCCAGCAGCCCTCGACTAGTTCCCATTCAGTACTTC	CASSPRLVPIQYF
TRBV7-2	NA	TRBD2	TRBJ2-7	TGTGCCAGCAGCACCCGAACGGGACTAGCGGAATCGCAGTACTTC	CASSTRTGLAESQYF
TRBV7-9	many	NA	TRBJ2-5	TGTGCCAGCAGCTTACTCGGGTTAGAGACCCAGTACTTC	CASSLLGLETQYF
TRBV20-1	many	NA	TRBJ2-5	TGCAGTGCTAGAGACTTGGGGACCATCCAAGAGACCCAGTACTTC	CSARDLGTIQETQYF
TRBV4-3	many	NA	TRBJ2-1	TGCGCCAGCAGCCAAGAAAGCATCCTACGGGAGCTGTCCTACAATGAGCAGTTCTTC	CASSQESILRELSYNEQFF
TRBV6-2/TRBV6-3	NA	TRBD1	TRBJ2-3	TGTGACTGCACCTCAGGACAGGTGGCAACAGATACGCAGTATTTT	CDCTSGQVATDTQYF
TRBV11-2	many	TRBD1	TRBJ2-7	TGTGCCAGCAGCTTAGTGTGGGCAGGGGGCTCCTCCTACGAGCAGTACTTC	CASSLVWAGGSSYEQYF
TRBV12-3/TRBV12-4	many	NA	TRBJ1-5	TGTGCCAGCAGTTTACGCCAGGGGAACGATCAGCCCCAGCATTTT	CASSLRQGNDQPQHF
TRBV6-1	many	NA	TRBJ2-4	TGTGCCAGCACGGTGGGAGGTACCAAAAACATTCAGTACTTC	CASTVGGTKNIQYF
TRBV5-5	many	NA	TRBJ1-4	TGTGCCAGCAGCTTGGGGCAGGGGACTGTAAAACTGTTTTTT	CASSLGQGTVKLFF
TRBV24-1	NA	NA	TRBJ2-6	TGTGCCACCAGTGGTCTCTCTGGGGCCAACGTCCTGACTTTC	CATSGLSGANVLTF
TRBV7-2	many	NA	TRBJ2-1	TGTGCCAGCAGCTTCCCCAAAGGCAATGAGCAGTTCTTC	CASSFPKGNEQFF
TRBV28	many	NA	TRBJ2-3	TGTGCCACCACCCGGTCGGGGGATGGGGCAGATACGCAGTATTTT	CATTRSGDGADTQYF
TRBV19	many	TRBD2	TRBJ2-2	TGTGCCAGTAGTCAGAGCGGGGGGGCCACCGGGGAGCTGTTTTTT	CASSQSGGATGELFF
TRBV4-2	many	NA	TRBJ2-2	TGTGCCAGCAGTCGCGGGGAGGGGGACACCGGGGAGCTGTTTTTT	CASSRGEGDTGELFF
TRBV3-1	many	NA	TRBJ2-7	TGTGCCAGCAGCCAAGTTGGCTCCGGGCGCCCCTACGAGCAGTACTTC	CASSQVGSGRPYEQYF
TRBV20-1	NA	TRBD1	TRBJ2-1	TGCAGTGCTCCCGGGACAGGGGGGTCTTTGGATGAGCAGTTCTTC	CSAPGTGGSLDEQFF
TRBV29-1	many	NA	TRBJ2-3	TGCAGCGTAGACAGAACAGATACGCAGTATTTT	CSVDRTDTQYF
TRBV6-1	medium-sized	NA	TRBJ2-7	TGTGCCAGCAGTGAAAGACAGGGAGGCTCCTACGAGCAGTACTTC	CASSERQGGSYEQYF
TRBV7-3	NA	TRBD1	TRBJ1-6	TGTGCCAGCAGCCCCGGGACAGGAGAAGGGCATTCACCCCTCCACTTT	CASSPGTGEGHSPLHF